These 13 T cell receptor beta chains came from one sample sequenced in a study of T cells in Graves' hyperthyroidism and ophthalmopathy. The TCR beta CDR3 regions underwent amplification using RNA transcripts as the source. With the HTBI primer set, the TCR CDR3 went through a first round of RT-PCR. TCRdb reprocessed the multiplex PCR reads via MiXCR and lists one record per CDR3 protein. The sample lists some 650,000 distinct CDR3 sequences; 16% were seen once. The sample comprised blood. The receptors here all came from a woman between 35 and 50 years old with Graves' ophthalmopathy.

This clonotype has just a few counts. This chain joins TRBV27 and TRBJ2-1; D gene ambiguous. Germline V gives CDR1 MNHEY, CDR2 SMNVEV (reference sequence). Trimming removed 3 bases from V and 8 bases from J, with 11 bases in between. The CDR3 has 13 amino acids. The CDR3, as DNA: TGTGCCAGCAGTTTCGCGCATCGGGATGAGCAGTTCTTC. Amino acid sequence: CASSFAHRDEQFF.

The chain employs TRBV19 and TRBJ2-5; 7 bases are shared with TRBD1. Unmatched junction bases numbered 9, after V lost 10 bases and J lost 1 base. Germline V gives CDR1 LNHDA, CDR2 SQIVND (reference sequence). The CDR3 covers 14 residues. CDR3 sequence (DNA): TGTGCCACTTCTTCCGGGACAGCCCAAGAGACCCAGTACTTC. Encoded protein: CATSSGTAQETQYF.

The V and J genes are TRBV10-1 and TRBJ2-5, with a tentative D call TRBD2 (6 bases). V lost 11 bases to trimming and J lost 3 bases, with 10 bases between them. CDR1 is WNHNN and CDR2 is SYGVQD in the germline V gene (reference sequence). The CDR3 is 11 residues long. In DNA, the CDR3 is TGCGCCCGCGGGGCTGAAGAGACCCAGTACTTC. It encodes CARGAEETQYF.

As for this clonotype: A much larger clone sits a single nucleotide away, making a read error possible. The chain recombines TRBV12-3 or TRBV12-4 with TRBJ2-1, with D uncertain. Trimming pared 7 bases from V and 7 bases from J, leaving 17 bases between. There are 14 residues in the CDR3. The CDR3 sequence is CASTSETLGNEQFF. CDR3 bases: TGTGCCAGCACCTCCGAGACCCTTGGGAATGAGCAGTTCTTC.

This clonotype was counted many times. This chain links TRBV7-8 with TRBJ2-2, with 7 bases aligning to TRBD1. Germline CDR1 SGHVS, CDR2 FQNEAQ. Germline trimming cut 4 bases from V and 4 bases from J; bases unmatched to any gene: 6. There are 15 residues in the CDR3. CDR3 nucleotide sequence: TGTGCCAGCAGCTCTCAAGGACAGGTCACCGGGGAGCTGTTTTTT. This encodes CASSSQGQVTGELFF.

This clonotype showed up many times. This chain uses TRBV2 with TRBJ2-1; TRBD2 agrees at 10 bases. Germline lookup yields CDR1 SNHLY and CDR2 FYNNEI. The ends lost 5 bases at V and 6 bases at J; junction bases unmatched: 7. CDR3 length: 15 amino acids. CDR3 bases: TGTGCCAGCAGTCGGGGAGCGGGAGGGCGCAATGAGCAGTTCTTC. This sequence encodes CASSRGAGGRNEQFF.

The chain employs TRBV20-1 and TRBJ2-1, with D hard to call. The V end lost 7 bases, the J end lost 3 bases, and 13 bases lay between the germline ends. Germline V gives CDR1 DFQATT, CDR2 SNEGSKA (reference sequence). There are 13 residues in the CDR3. The CDR3 nucleotides read TGCAGTGGTGAGAGTACAGACTACAATGAGCAGTTCTTC. Translated, it gives CSGESTDYNEQFF.

The sample holds a few counts of this clonotype. The chain combines TRBV15 with TRBJ1-2; TRBD1 agrees at 9 bases. V gave up 5 bases and J gave up 14 bases; unmatched junction bases: 15. The CDR3 loop spans 14 amino acids. Germline values: CDR1 LNHNV, CDR2 YYDKDF (reference sequence). The CDR3 DNA reads as TGTGCCACCAGCCAAACAGGGGTGAACAGGGGGCAGACCTTC. Its translation: CATSQTGVNRGQTF.

This sequence joins TRBV10-3 and TRBJ1-5; the D is unclear. The CDR3 runs to 13 residues. V was pared by 7 bases and J by 3 bases, with 10 bases between. CDR1 is ENHRY, CDR2 SYGVKD, per germline. CDR3 protein: CAIKGGPNQPQHF. The CDR3 region has the DNA TGTGCCATCAAAGGAGGACCCAATCAGCCCCAGCATTTT.

The table lists this clonotype with many counts. The genes are TRBV28 and TRBJ2-4; TRBD2 might be the D (7 bases). This CDR3 region has 13 residues. Germline V CDR1 and CDR2: MDHEN, SYDVKM. V dropped 3 bases and J dropped 7 bases, with 10 bases sitting between them. This CDR3 reads CASSLGGGNIQYF. In DNA form, the CDR3 reads TGTGCCAGCAGTTTGGGAGGGGGGAACATTCAGTACTTC.

The table lists this clonotype with many counts. The chain combines TRBV2 with TRBJ2-7, with 8 bases matching TRBD2. The V and J ends lost 8 bases and 2 bases, in that order; junction bases with no gene match: 8. CDR3 length: 14 residues. Germline-derived CDR1 and CDR2 are SNHLY and FYNNEI. CDR3 nucleotides: TGTGCCAGCCAACTAGCGGCTGAGACCTACGAGCAGTACTTC. Protein product: CASQLAAETYEQYF. Looking up the rest from reference TRBV2 and TRBJ2-7 gives the full variable domain: EPEVTQTPSHQVTQMGQEVILRCVPISNHLYFYWYRQILGQKVEFLVSFYNNEISEKSEIFDDQFSVERPDGSNFTLKIRSTKLEDSAMYFCASQLAAETYEQYFGPGTRLTVT.

This chain connects TRBV6-2 or TRBV6-3 to TRBJ2-1; no clear D gene. The V gene lost 4 bases and the J gene lost 5 bases, with 15 bases spanning the gap. This CDR3 comprises 15 residues. Germline CDR1 reads MNHEY; CDR2 reads SVGEGT. The CDR3 nucleotides read TGTGCCAGCAGTTCACACAGTACCCGAAACAATGAGCAGTTCTTC. Amino acids: CASSSHSTRNNEQFF.

This chain joins TRBV5-1 and TRBJ2-1; 13 nucleotides line up with TRBD2. Losses at the gene ends were 4 bases for V and 8 bases for J; bases not matched to a gene: 6. The CDR3 totals 15 residues. CDR1 and CDR2 from the germline V gene are SGHRS and YFSETQ. CDR3 loop: CASSDGLAGVYEQFF. CDR3 DNA sequence: TGCGCCAGCAGCGACGGACTAGCGGGGGTTTATGAGCAGTTCTTC.